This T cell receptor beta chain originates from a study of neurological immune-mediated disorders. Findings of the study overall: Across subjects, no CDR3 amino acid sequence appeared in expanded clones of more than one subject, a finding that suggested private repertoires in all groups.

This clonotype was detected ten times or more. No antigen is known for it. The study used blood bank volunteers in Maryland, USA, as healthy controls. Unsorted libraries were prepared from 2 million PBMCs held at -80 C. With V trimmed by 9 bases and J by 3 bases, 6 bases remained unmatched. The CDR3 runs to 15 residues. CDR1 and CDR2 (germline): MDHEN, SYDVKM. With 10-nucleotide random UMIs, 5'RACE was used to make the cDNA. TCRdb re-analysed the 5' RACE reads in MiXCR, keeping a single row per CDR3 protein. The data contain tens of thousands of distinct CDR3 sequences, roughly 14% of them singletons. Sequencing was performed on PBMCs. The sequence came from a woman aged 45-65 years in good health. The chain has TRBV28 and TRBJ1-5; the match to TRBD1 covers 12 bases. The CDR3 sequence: CASSRDRGPNQPQHF. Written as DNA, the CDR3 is TGTGCCAGTTCCCGGGACAGGGGGCCCAATCAGCCCCAGCATTTT. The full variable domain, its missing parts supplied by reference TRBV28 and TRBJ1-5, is DVKVTQSSRYLVKRTGEKVFLECVQDMDHENMFWYRQDPGLGLRLIYFSYDVKMKEKGDIPEGYSVSREKKERFSLILESASTNQTSMYLCASSRDRGPNQPQHFGDGTRLSIL.